Listed below are T cell receptor beta chains from one sample, sequenced in a study of T cells in Graves' hyperthyroidism and ophthalmopathy. In TCRdb, the multiplex PCR reads were re-called with MiXCR into one record per CDR3 protein. The sample lists hundreds of thousands of distinct CDR3 sequences, approximately 14% occurring once. The sequencing input was blood. The receptors were gathered from a woman younger than 35 with Graves' hyperthyroidism. The CDR3 runs from the conserved cysteine through the conserved F or W. D genes are given only for firm matches. The listing skips clone size in some rows; elsewhere it reads once, few, many or a size class.

CDR3 DNA: TGTGCCAGTAGTGCCGGACAGGGAAAGGTTAACTATGGCTACACCTTC
CDR3 protein: CASSAGQGKVNYGYTF
clone size: few
V gene: TRBV19
CDR3 length: 16
D gene: TRBD1
J gene: TRBJ1-2

CDR3 DNA: TGTGCCAGCAGCAAAACTAGCGGGAGGCCTCTTTCCTACGAGCAGTACTTC
CDR3 protein: CASSKTSGRPLSYEQYF
clone size: .
V gene: TRBV7-8
CDR3 length: 17
D gene: TRBD2
J gene: TRBJ2-7

CDR3 DNA: TGCAGCGTTGTTCCGCTGGACAGTAGATTAAGACTAGCGGGAGTAGATACGCAGTATTTT
CDR3 protein: CSVVPLDSRLRLAGVDTQYF
clone size: .
V gene: TRBV29-1
CDR3 length: 20
D gene: TRBD2
J gene: TRBJ2-3

CDR3 DNA: TGCAGTGCTAGAAAAACAGATCATCTCCAGCATTTT
CDR3 protein: CSARKTDHLQHF
clone size: .
V gene: TRBV20-1
CDR3 length: 12
D gene: .
J gene: TRBJ1-5

CDR3 DNA: TGCGCCAGCAGCTTGTTGGCGGGAGTTAGGGGCAATGAGCAGTTCTTC
CDR3 protein: CASSLLAGVRGNEQFF
clone size: many
V gene: TRBV5-1
CDR3 length: 16
D gene: TRBD2
J gene: TRBJ2-1

CDR3 DNA: TGTGCCAGCAGTACTGACAGGGGGCATGAGCAGTTCTTC
CDR3 protein: CASSTDRGHEQFF
clone size: .
V gene: TRBV2
CDR3 length: 13
D gene: TRBD1
J gene: TRBJ2-1

CDR3 DNA: TGTGCCAGCTCACCACCGGGACAGGGGACCTACGAGCAGTACTTC
CDR3 protein: CASSPPGQGTYEQYF
clone size: many
V gene: TRBV18
CDR3 length: 15
D gene: TRBD1
J gene: TRBJ2-7

CDR3 DNA: TGTGCCAGCAGCTACGGCGAGCAGTACTTC
CDR3 protein: CASSYGEQYF
clone size: once
V gene: TRBV28
CDR3 length: 10
D gene: .
J gene: TRBJ2-7

CDR3 DNA: TGTGCCAGCAGCCAAGGGATACCCGGGACAGGACACTACGAGCAGTACTTC
CDR3 protein: CASSQGIPGTGHYEQYF
clone size: once
V gene: TRBV14
CDR3 length: 17
D gene: TRBD1
J gene: TRBJ2-7

CDR3 DNA: TGTGCCAGCAGCCCCCACCGGACTAGCTCAACCTACGAGCAGTACTTC
CDR3 protein: CASSPHRTSSTYEQYF
clone size: many
V gene: TRBV7-9
CDR3 length: 16
D gene: TRBD2
J gene: TRBJ2-7

CDR3 DNA: TGCGCCAGCAGCCAAGCAGGGGGCGCGTCGGGCTACACCTTC
CDR3 protein: CASSQAGGASGYTF
clone size: few
V gene: TRBV4-1
CDR3 length: 14
D gene: TRBD1
J gene: TRBJ1-2

CDR3 DNA: TGCAGTGCTAACCCCCCTCGGGACTTCACTAACTGGGAGCAGTACTTC
CDR3 protein: CSANPPRDFTNWEQYF
clone size: few
V gene: TRBV20-1
CDR3 length: 16
D gene: .
J gene: TRBJ2-7

CDR3 DNA: TGTGCCAGCAGCGGGACGGGCTACGAGCAGTTCTTC
CDR3 protein: CASSGTGYEQFF
clone size: .
V gene: TRBV2
CDR3 length: 12
D gene: .
J gene: TRBJ2-1

CDR3 DNA: TGTGCCAGCAGTTTGGGAACCGGGACCCCCAGCAATGAGCAGTTCTTC
CDR3 protein: CASSLGTGTPSNEQFF
clone size: few
V gene: TRBV12-3/TRBV12-4
CDR3 length: 16
D gene: .
J gene: TRBJ2-1

CDR3 DNA: TGTGCCAGCAGCTCCGCCCCGACAGGATACTCCTACAATGAGCAGTTCTTC
CDR3 protein: CASSSAPTGYSYNEQFF
clone size: few
V gene: TRBV5-8
CDR3 length: 17
D gene: .
J gene: TRBJ2-1

CDR3 DNA: TGCGCCAGCGGAATCCCGGGACGGGGGCTTGGGGAGCTGTTTTTT
CDR3 protein: CASGIPGRGLGELFF
clone size: many
V gene: TRBV5-1
CDR3 length: 15
D gene: .
J gene: TRBJ2-2

CDR3 DNA: TGTGCCAGCAGTGATACTAGCGGGACCTACAATGAGCAGTTCTTC
CDR3 protein: CASSDTSGTYNEQFF
clone size: .
V gene: TRBV25-1
CDR3 length: 15
D gene: TRBD2
J gene: TRBJ2-1

CDR3 DNA: TGCAGCTCGATGGCAGGGGCAGATACGCAGTATTTT
CDR3 protein: CSSMAGADTQYF
clone size: .
V gene: TRBV29-1
CDR3 length: 12
D gene: .
J gene: TRBJ2-3

CDR3 DNA: TGTGCCAGCAGTGACTACTTAACAGACCTTCAAGGGAACATTCAGTACTTC
CDR3 protein: CASSDYLTDLQGNIQYF
clone size: many
V gene: TRBV6-1
CDR3 length: 17
D gene: .
J gene: TRBJ2-4

CDR3 DNA: TGTGCCAGCAGTTACCCGGGCACGGTGAACACTGAAGCTTTCTTT
CDR3 protein: CASSYPGTVNTEAFF
clone size: many
V gene: TRBV6-5
CDR3 length: 15
D gene: .
J gene: TRBJ1-1

CDR3 DNA: TGTGCCTGGAGACGACAGGGTGAAGCTTTCTTT
CDR3 protein: CAWRRQGEAFF
clone size: many
V gene: TRBV30
CDR3 length: 11
D gene: TRBD1
J gene: TRBJ1-1

CDR3 DNA: TGTGCCAACATACTAAGATGGCCTAGCACAGATACGCAGTATTTT
CDR3 protein: CANILRWPSTDTQYF
clone size: .
V gene: TRBV7-9
CDR3 length: 15
D gene: .
J gene: TRBJ2-3

CDR3 DNA: TGTGCCAGCAGTTACCAACTCTCGGGACAGAACACCGGGGAGCTGTTTTTT
CDR3 protein: CASSYQLSGQNTGELFF
clone size: many
V gene: TRBV6-5
CDR3 length: 17
D gene: .
J gene: TRBJ2-2

CDR3 DNA: TGTGCCAGCAGCTTAGGTATACGACAGAAAGAGACCCAGTACTTC
CDR3 protein: CASSLGIRQKETQYF
clone size: many
V gene: TRBV11-2
CDR3 length: 15
D gene: .
J gene: TRBJ2-5

CDR3 DNA: TGCGCCAGCAGCTTGGCAAAGGAAAATGGCTACACCTTC
CDR3 protein: CASSLAKENGYTF
clone size: many
V gene: TRBV5-1
CDR3 length: 13
D gene: .
J gene: TRBJ1-2

CDR3 DNA: TGTGCCAGCGTACAGGGAACCTCCTACGAGCAGTACTTC
CDR3 protein: CASVQGTSYEQYF
clone size: many
V gene: TRBV7-9
CDR3 length: 13
D gene: .
J gene: TRBJ2-7

CDR3 DNA: TGTGCCAGCAGCTTAACGGGGGTTTCGGGGCCGAACACTGAAGCTTTCTTT
CDR3 protein: CASSLTGVSGPNTEAFF
clone size: .
V gene: TRBV5-5
CDR3 length: 17
D gene: .
J gene: TRBJ1-1

CDR3 DNA: TGTGCCACAATTAGCGGGAGGGCCCCTCACGAGCAGTACTTC
CDR3 protein: CATISGRAPHEQYF
clone size: many
V gene: TRBV28
CDR3 length: 14
D gene: TRBD2
J gene: TRBJ2-7

CDR3 DNA: TGTGCCAGCAGCCTGCAGGGACCCCTCCACTTT
CDR3 protein: CASSLQGPLHF
clone size: .
V gene: TRBV7-3
CDR3 length: 11
D gene: .
J gene: TRBJ1-6

CDR3 DNA: TGTGCCTGGAGCCCGTTTGGGGCCAGTGGCTACACCTTC
CDR3 protein: CAWSPFGASGYTF
clone size: many
V gene: TRBV30
CDR3 length: 13
D gene: .
J gene: TRBJ1-2

CDR3 DNA: TGTGCCACCAGCAGAGATCTTGCAGGGGGCGGTCAGCCCCAGCATTTT
CDR3 protein: CATSRDLAGGGQPQHF
clone size: .
V gene: TRBV15
CDR3 length: 16
D gene: TRBD1
J gene: TRBJ1-5

CDR3 DNA: TGTGCCTGGAGTCAGACTAGTTTGATTGATGAGCAGTTCTTC
CDR3 protein: CAWSQTSLIDEQFF
clone size: .
V gene: TRBV30
CDR3 length: 14
D gene: .
J gene: TRBJ2-1

CDR3 DNA: TGTGCCTGGAGTCTCAGGAGGGATCAGCCCCAGCATTTT
CDR3 protein: CAWSLRRDQPQHF
clone size: many
V gene: TRBV30
CDR3 length: 13
D gene: .
J gene: TRBJ1-5

CDR3 DNA: TGTGCCAGCAGGTGGGATCAGCCCCAGCATTTT
CDR3 protein: CASRWDQPQHF
clone size: many
V gene: TRBV6-1
CDR3 length: 11
D gene: .
J gene: TRBJ1-5

CDR3 DNA: TGTGCCAGCAGTTACTCGCGGCAGGGCTATCAGCCCCAGCATTTT
CDR3 protein: CASSYSRQGYQPQHF
clone size: many
V gene: TRBV6-2/TRBV6-3
CDR3 length: 15
D gene: .
J gene: TRBJ1-5

CDR3 DNA: TGTGCCAGCAGCTTAACGCCAAATGAGCAGTTCTTC
CDR3 protein: CASSLTPNEQFF
clone size: few
V gene: TRBV7-2
CDR3 length: 12
D gene: .
J gene: TRBJ2-1

CDR3 DNA: TGCAGCGTTGCGACCGGTCCAGGTGGCTACACCTTC
CDR3 protein: CSVATGPGGYTF
clone size: .
V gene: TRBV29-1
CDR3 length: 12
D gene: .
J gene: TRBJ1-2

CDR3 DNA: TGTGCCAGCGGTCGGGACAGTACGAACATTCAGTACTTC
CDR3 protein: CASGRDSTNIQYF
clone size: many
V gene: TRBV2
CDR3 length: 13
D gene: TRBD1
J gene: TRBJ2-4

CDR3 DNA: TGTGCCAGCAGCTTGTGGCTAGCAGCCACCGGGGAGCTGTTTTTT
CDR3 protein: CASSLWLAATGELFF
clone size: .
V gene: TRBV7-2
CDR3 length: 15
D gene: .
J gene: TRBJ2-2

CDR3 DNA: TGTGCCAGCAGCCAAGAGCAGTTTTCCTCGAACACCGGGGAGCTGTTTTTT
CDR3 protein: CASSQEQFSSNTGELFF
clone size: many
V gene: TRBV14
CDR3 length: 17
D gene: .
J gene: TRBJ2-2

CDR3 DNA: TGTGCCAGCATTTTTCGTGGGACCGGGGAGCTGTTTTTT
CDR3 protein: CASIFRGTGELFF
clone size: few
V gene: TRBV12-3/TRBV12-4
CDR3 length: 13
D gene: .
J gene: TRBJ2-2

CDR3 DNA: TGTGCCAGCAGTTTGACGACCGGCTCGTCCTACAATGAGCAGTTCTTC
CDR3 protein: CASSLTTGSSYNEQFF
clone size: .
V gene: TRBV12-3/TRBV12-4
CDR3 length: 16
D gene: .
J gene: TRBJ2-1

CDR3 DNA: TGCAGTGCCCCGACGGGCGCGGGGGGACAGCCCCAGCATTTT
CDR3 protein: CSAPTGAGGQPQHF
clone size: .
V gene: TRBV20-1
CDR3 length: 14
D gene: .
J gene: TRBJ1-5

CDR3 DNA: TGTGCCAGCAGTTTCGCGGGACAGGGGAGGTTTGGCTACACCTTC
CDR3 protein: CASSFAGQGRFGYTF
clone size: many
V gene: TRBV28
CDR3 length: 15
D gene: TRBD1
J gene: TRBJ1-2

CDR3 DNA: TGTGCCAGCAGTCCCCGGGGGACAGGGACTGGAAACACCATATATTTT
CDR3 protein: CASSPRGTGTGNTIYF
clone size: many
V gene: TRBV6-1
CDR3 length: 16
D gene: TRBD1
J gene: TRBJ1-3

CDR3 DNA: TGTGCCAGCATCTCAGGAGTTTACAACTATGGCTACACCTTC
CDR3 protein: CASISGVYNYGYTF
clone size: few
V gene: TRBV6-1
CDR3 length: 14
D gene: .
J gene: TRBJ1-2

CDR3 DNA: TGTGCCTGGAGAACCGGGGAACCATTCTCTGGAAACACCATATATTTT
CDR3 protein: CAWRTGEPFSGNTIYF
clone size: few
V gene: TRBV30
CDR3 length: 16
D gene: .
J gene: TRBJ1-3

CDR3 DNA: TGTGCCAGCAGTTATGTGCGACAGGGCGATCAGCCCCAGCATTTT
CDR3 protein: CASSYVRQGDQPQHF
clone size: few
V gene: TRBV6-1
CDR3 length: 15
D gene: TRBD1
J gene: TRBJ1-5

CDR3 DNA: TGTGCCAGCTCATCCCAGCAGAGCACAGATACGCAGTATTTT
CDR3 protein: CASSSQQSTDTQYF
clone size: few
V gene: TRBV18
CDR3 length: 14
D gene: .
J gene: TRBJ2-3

CDR3 DNA: TGTGTCCCGCGTGGGGGGGACGAGCAGTACTTC
CDR3 protein: CVPRGGDEQYF
clone size: many
V gene: TRBV12-3/TRBV12-4
CDR3 length: 11
D gene: TRBD2
J gene: TRBJ2-7

CDR3 DNA: TGTGCCAGCAGTGGTGGGACAGGGCATCAGCCCCAGCATTTT
CDR3 protein: CASSGGTGHQPQHF
clone size: many
V gene: TRBV6-1
CDR3 length: 14
D gene: TRBD1
J gene: TRBJ1-5

CDR3 DNA: TGTGCCAGCAGTACTCCCCCAGGGATGAATGGTTCACCCCTCCACTTT
CDR3 protein: CASSTPPGMNGSPLHF
clone size: once
V gene: TRBV27
CDR3 length: 16
D gene: .
J gene: TRBJ1-6

CDR3 DNA: TGTGCCATCAGTGACAGCGTTACAAGCATGACCGGGGAGCTGTTTTTT
CDR3 protein: CAISDSVTSMTGELFF
clone size: many
V gene: TRBV10-3
CDR3 length: 16
D gene: .
J gene: TRBJ2-2

CDR3 DNA: TGTGCCAGCAGTTCCTCCGGGACAGGCTACGAGACCCAGTACTTC
CDR3 protein: CASSSSGTGYETQYF
clone size: many
V gene: TRBV6-2/TRBV6-3
CDR3 length: 15
D gene: TRBD1
J gene: TRBJ2-5

CDR3 DNA: TGTGCCAGCAGTTTAATGGGGTCGGGCGAAAAACTGTTTTTT
CDR3 protein: CASSLMGSGEKLFF
clone size: few
V gene: TRBV27
CDR3 length: 14
D gene: .
J gene: TRBJ1-4

CDR3 DNA: TGTGCCAGCATAACCCAGGGTAGTGGCAATCAGCCCCAGCATTTT
CDR3 protein: CASITQGSGNQPQHF
clone size: many
V gene: TRBV28
CDR3 length: 15
D gene: .
J gene: TRBJ1-5

CDR3 DNA: TGCAGTGCGACCGGGACAGTCTCCTACGAGCAGTACTTC
CDR3 protein: CSATGTVSYEQYF
clone size: few
V gene: TRBV20-1
CDR3 length: 13
D gene: TRBD1
J gene: TRBJ2-7

CDR3 DNA: TGTGCCAGCAGCCAAGACCTCGCCGACCTACTAGCGGGCGACCTCCGGGAGACCCAGTACTTC
CDR3 protein: CASSQDLADLLAGDLRETQYF
clone size: many
V gene: TRBV3-1
CDR3 length: 21
D gene: TRBD2
J gene: TRBJ2-5